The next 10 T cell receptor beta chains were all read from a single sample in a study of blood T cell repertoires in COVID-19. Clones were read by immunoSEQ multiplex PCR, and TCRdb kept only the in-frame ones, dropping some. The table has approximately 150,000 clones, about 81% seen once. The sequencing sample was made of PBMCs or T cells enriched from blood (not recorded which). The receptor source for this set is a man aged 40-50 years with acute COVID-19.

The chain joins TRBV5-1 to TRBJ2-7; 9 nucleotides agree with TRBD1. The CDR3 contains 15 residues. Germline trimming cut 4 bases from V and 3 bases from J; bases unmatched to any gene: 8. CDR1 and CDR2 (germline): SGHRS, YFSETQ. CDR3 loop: CASSRDRAISYEQYF. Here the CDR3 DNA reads TGCGCCAGCAGCCGGGACAGGGCTATAAGCTACGAGCAGTACTTC.

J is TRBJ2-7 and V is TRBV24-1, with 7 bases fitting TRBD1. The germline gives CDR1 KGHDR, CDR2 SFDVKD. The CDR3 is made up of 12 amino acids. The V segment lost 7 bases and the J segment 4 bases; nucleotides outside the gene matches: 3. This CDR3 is CATRPGGYEQYF. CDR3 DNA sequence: TGTGCCACCAGGCCAGGGGGTTACGAGCAGTACTTC.

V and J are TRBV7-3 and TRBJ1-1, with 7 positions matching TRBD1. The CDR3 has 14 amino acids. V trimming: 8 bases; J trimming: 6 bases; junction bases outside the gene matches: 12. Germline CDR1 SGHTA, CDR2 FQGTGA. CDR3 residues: CASGRGGGGSEAFF. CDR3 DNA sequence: TGTGCCAGCGGAAGAGGGGGCGGAGGGTCTGAAGCTTTCTTT. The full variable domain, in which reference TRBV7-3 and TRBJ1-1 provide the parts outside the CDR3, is GAGVSQTPSNKVTEKGKYVELRCDPISGHTALYWYRQSLGQGPEFLIYFQGTGAADDSGLPNDRFFAVRPEGSVSTLKIQRTERGDSAVYLCASGRGGGGSEAFFGQGTRLTVV.

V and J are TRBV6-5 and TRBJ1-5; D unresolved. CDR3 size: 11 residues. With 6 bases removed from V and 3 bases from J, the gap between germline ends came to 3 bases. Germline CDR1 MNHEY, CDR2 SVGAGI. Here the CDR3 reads CASSFNQPQHF. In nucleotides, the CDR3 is TGTGCCAGCAGCTTCAATCAGCCCCAGCATTTT.

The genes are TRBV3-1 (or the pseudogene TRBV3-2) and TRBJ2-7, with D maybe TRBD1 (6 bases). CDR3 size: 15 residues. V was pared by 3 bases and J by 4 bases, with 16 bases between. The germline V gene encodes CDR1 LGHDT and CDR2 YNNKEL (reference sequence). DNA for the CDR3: TGTGCCAGCAGCCAGGGAGTTGGACAGAGATACGAGCAGTACTTC. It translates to CASSQGVGQRYEQYF.

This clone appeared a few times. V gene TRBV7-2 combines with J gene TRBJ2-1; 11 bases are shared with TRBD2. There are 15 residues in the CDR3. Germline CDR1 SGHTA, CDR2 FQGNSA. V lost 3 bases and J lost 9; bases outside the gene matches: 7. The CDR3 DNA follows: TGTGCCAGCAGCTTTACTAGCGGGAGTAGAAGTGAGCAGTTCTTC. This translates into CASSFTSGSRSEQFF.

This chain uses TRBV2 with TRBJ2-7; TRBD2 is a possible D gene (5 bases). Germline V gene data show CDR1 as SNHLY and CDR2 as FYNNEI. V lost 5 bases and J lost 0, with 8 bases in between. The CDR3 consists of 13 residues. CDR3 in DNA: TGTGCCAGCAGTCGGACTGACTCCTACGAGCAGTACTTC. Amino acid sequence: CASSRTDSYEQYF.

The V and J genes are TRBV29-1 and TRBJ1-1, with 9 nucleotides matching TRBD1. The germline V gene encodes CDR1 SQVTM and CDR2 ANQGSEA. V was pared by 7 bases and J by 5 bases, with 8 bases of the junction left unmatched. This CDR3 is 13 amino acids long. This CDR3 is CSALTGGRTEAFF. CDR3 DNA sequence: TGCAGCGCCCTCACAGGGGGCCGGACTGAAGCTTTCTTT.

The CDR3 region is CASSVTATSGANVLTF. The CDR3 DNA reads as TGTGCCAGCAGCGTAACAGCAACCTCTGGGGCCAACGTCCTGACTTTC. The chain employs TRBV9 and TRBJ2-6; no reliable D call. Germline V CDR1 and CDR2: SGDLS, YYNGEE. The V end was cut by 1 base, the J end by 0 bases, with 8 bases between. The CDR3 is made up of 16 amino acids.

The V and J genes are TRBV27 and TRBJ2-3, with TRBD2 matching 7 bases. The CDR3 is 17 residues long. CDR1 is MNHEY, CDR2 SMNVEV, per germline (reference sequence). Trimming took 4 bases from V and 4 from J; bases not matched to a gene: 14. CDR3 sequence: CASSSPARGGPPDTQYF. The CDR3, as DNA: TGTGCCAGCAGTTCGCCAGCTAGGGGAGGGCCCCCAGATACGCAGTATTTT.